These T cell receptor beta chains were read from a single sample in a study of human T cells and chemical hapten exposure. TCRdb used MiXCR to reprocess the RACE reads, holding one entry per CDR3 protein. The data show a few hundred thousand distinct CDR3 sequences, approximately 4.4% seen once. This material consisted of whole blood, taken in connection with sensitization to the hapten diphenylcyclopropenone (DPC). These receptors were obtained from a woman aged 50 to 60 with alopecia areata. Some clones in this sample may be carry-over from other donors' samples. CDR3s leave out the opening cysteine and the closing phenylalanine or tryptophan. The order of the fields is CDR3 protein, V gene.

CDR3aa: SAYRGQGAGEQF; v_gene: TRBV20-1
CDR3aa: ASRRTANYGYT; v_gene: TRBV6-5
CDR3aa: ASRRAGTGGHYGYT; v_gene: TRBV6-6
CDR3aa: AWSVRGARNQPQH; v_gene: TRBV30
CDR3aa: ASSLGSTEQF; v_gene: TRBV5-1
CDR3aa: ASSLGSRNTGELF; v_gene: TRBV12-3/TRBV12-4
CDR3aa: SAPNRDLHTEAF; v_gene: TRBV20-1
CDR3aa: ASSLMTGAAFRV; v_gene: TRBV27
CDR3aa: ASTQTDYGYT; v_gene: TRBV12-3/TRBV12-4
CDR3aa: AWSGTYEQY; v_gene: TRBV30
CDR3aa: ASSLQGRGRIGSYNEQF; v_gene: TRBV4-2
CDR3aa: ASSLGSTSGNTIY; v_gene: TRBV4-3
CDR3aa: ASSLRAGGGETQY; v_gene: TRBV5-4
CDR3aa: ASSVDRPPYEQY; v_gene: TRBV9
CDR3aa: SVPNRGKGSPLH; v_gene: TRBV29-1
CDR3aa: ASSGTGNEKLF; v_gene: TRBV27
CDR3aa: ASSLGTSGAITDTQY; v_gene: TRBV7-2
CDR3aa: AISERFQETQY; v_gene: TRBV10-3
CDR3aa: ASSLGGRDQDTQY; v_gene: TRBV7-9
CDR3aa: ASSLITSGAGNEQF; v_gene: TRBV5-6